This T cell receptor (beta chain) derives from a study of blood T cells in healthy people across ages. Study-level background: There was about one barcoded beta molecule captured by template switching per two T cells. Study-wide findings and caveats: Greater diversity and more naive CD4+ cells were seen in long-lived donors than in aged donors. The study lacked donor CMV status, which possibly confounded expanded clonotype changes.

On this clonotype: Its specificity is unknown.

Germline V gene sequence: CDR1 MNHEY, CDR2 SVGEGT. CDR3 length: 18 amino acids. Trimming shortened V by 8 bases and J by 7 bases, and 33 bases separated the two germline ends. The authors ran a second PCR of roughly 7 to 11 cycles using a sample-barcoded 5' primer and a J-beta primer mix. Each cDNA molecule carried a tag from a template-switch adaptor that contained 12 random nucleotides. TCRdb analysed the 5' RACE reads with MiXCR anew, one entry per CDR3 protein. The sample lists about 680,000 distinct CDR3 sequences, around half seen once, with 25% to 35% in the top ten. The V gene is TRBV6-2 or TRBV6-3, the J gene TRBJ2-7, with D tentatively TRBD1 (6 bases). Sequencing was carried out using blood. The TCR originated in an older woman in good health. CDR3 sequence reads: CASVYDVGTTSRDNEQYF. CDR3 DNA: TGTGCCAGCGTGTACGACGTAGGAACCACTAGTCGGGACAATGAGCAGTACTTC.